The rows below give T cell receptor beta chains drawn from one sample of a study of shared clonotypes between healthy human individuals. The method was immunoSEQ multiplex PCR; TCRdb's version includes in-frame clones alone and lacks a portion of them. The sample contains about 2 million clones, roughly 96% of which appear only once. Source material: naive CD4+ T cells sorted from blood. These receptors were taken from a young man in good health. The CDR3 runs from the conserved cysteine through the conserved F or W. Each record gives: clone size, V gene, J gene, D gene, CDR3 protein, CDR3 DNA. D genes are given only for firm matches. Expanded clones are given a class, and other clones once, few, many or no size at all.

abundance: NA; v_gene: TRBV4-1; j_gene: TRBJ2-1; d_gene: TRBD2; CDR3aa: CASSQPGTSGYNEQFF; CDR3nt: TGCGCCAGCAGCCAACCCGGGACTAGCGGATACAATGAGCAGTTCTTC
abundance: NA; v_gene: TRBV30; j_gene: TRBJ1-5; d_gene: NA; CDR3aa: CAWSAGGSGNQPQHF; CDR3nt: TGTGCCTGGAGTGCGGGGGGTAGTGGCAATCAGCCCCAGCATTTT
abundance: NA; v_gene: TRBV19; j_gene: TRBJ1-5; d_gene: NA; CDR3aa: CASSMGQYSNQPQHF; CDR3nt: TGTGCCAGTAGTATGGGGCAGTATAGCAATCAGCCCCAGCATTTT
abundance: NA; v_gene: TRBV6-5; j_gene: TRBJ1-1; d_gene: TRBD1; CDR3aa: CASSNPGQVNTEAFF; CDR3nt: TGTGCCAGCAGTAACCCGGGACAGGTGAACACTGAAGCTTTCTTT
abundance: NA; v_gene: TRBV9; j_gene: TRBJ2-2; d_gene: TRBD2; CDR3aa: CASSVGVGTKHTGELFF; CDR3nt: TGTGCCAGCAGCGTAGGAGTGGGGACTAAACACACCGGGGAGCTGTTTTTT
abundance: NA; v_gene: TRBV11-2; j_gene: TRBJ2-7; d_gene: TRBD2; CDR3aa: CASSLEWTWTSGSSNEQYF; CDR3nt: TGTGCCAGCAGCTTAGAGTGGACTTGGACTAGCGGGAGTTCTAACGAGCAGTACTTC
abundance: NA; v_gene: TRBV5-1; j_gene: TRBJ2-3; d_gene: NA; CDR3aa: CASSFDRSTDTQYF; CDR3nt: TGCGCCAGCAGCTTCGACAGGAGCACAGATACGCAGTATTTT
abundance: once; v_gene: TRBV2; j_gene: TRBJ1-4; d_gene: TRBD1; CDR3aa: CASSLGTVIEGGKLFF; CDR3nt: TGTGCCAGCAGCCTTGGGACAGTCATTGAGGGTGGGAAACTGTTTTTT
abundance: NA; v_gene: TRBV4-1; j_gene: TRBJ2-3; d_gene: NA; CDR3aa: CASSQTGSSTDTQYF; CDR3nt: TGCGCCAGCAGCCAGACCGGGTCCAGCACAGATACGCAGTATTTT
abundance: NA; v_gene: TRBV6-5; j_gene: TRBJ2-1; d_gene: TRBD2; CDR3aa: CASGGLASTYNEQFF; CDR3nt: TGTGCCAGCGGAGGACTAGCGTCGACCTACAATGAGCAGTTCTTC
abundance: NA; v_gene: TRBV7-9; j_gene: TRBJ1-2; d_gene: NA; CDR3aa: CASSFLFRPEYGYTF; CDR3nt: TGTGCCAGCAGCTTCCTGTTCAGGCCGGAGTATGGCTACACCTTC
abundance: NA; v_gene: TRBV6-4; j_gene: TRBJ2-7; d_gene: NA; CDR3aa: CASSAIGPESYEQYF; CDR3nt: TGTGCCAGCAGTGCCATAGGGCCGGAATCCTACGAGCAGTACTTC
abundance: NA; v_gene: TRBV30; j_gene: TRBJ1-6; d_gene: TRBD1; CDR3aa: CAWRGDRGRSPLHF; CDR3nt: TGTGCCTGGAGGGGGGACAGGGGTCGGTCACCCCTCCACTTT
abundance: many; v_gene: TRBV18; j_gene: TRBJ1-5; d_gene: NA; CDR3aa: CASSPPGENQPQHF; CDR3nt: TGTGCCAGCTCACCACCCGGGGAGAATCAGCCCCAGCATTTT
abundance: once; v_gene: TRBV7-9; j_gene: TRBJ1-3; d_gene: NA; CDR3aa: CASSLNRAGNTIYF; CDR3nt: TGTGCCAGCAGCTTGAACAGAGCTGGAAACACCATATATTTT
abundance: NA; v_gene: TRBV27; j_gene: TRBJ1-2; d_gene: NA; CDR3aa: CASSPSLGTSYGYTF; CDR3nt: TGTGCCAGCAGTCCCTCCCTCGGGACCTCCTATGGCTACACCTTC
abundance: once; v_gene: TRBV6-5; j_gene: TRBJ1-1; d_gene: NA; CDR3aa: CASSYGWDTEAFF; CDR3nt: TGTGCCAGCAGTTACGGGTGGGACACTGAAGCTTTCTTT